This T cell receptor beta chain derives from a study of Ad26.COV2.S vaccination and SARS-CoV-2 variants. The treatment here: some 19 received Ad26.COV2.S at low or high dose, single or two shots; 5 received placebo; per-sample allocation not given. Sampling occurred on day 63 after the first vaccine or placebo injection. Ad26 vector vaccine expressed Wuhan-strain SARS-CoV-2 spike. Using immunoSEQ multiplex PCR, the repertoire was profiled, and TCRdb retains in-frame clones only, with some absent. In the table there are 250,000 to 300,000 clones, over 75% of which are singletons. The CDR3 is 14 amino acids. The ends lost 5 bases at V and 0 bases at J; junction bases unmatched: 4. CDR1 is SGHTA, CDR2 FQGNSA, per germline.

This receptor was obtained from a person aged 18 to 65 who received the Ad26.COV2.S COVID-19 vaccine or a placebo. The sequences come from peripheral blood, collected in a trial of Ad26.COV2.S vaccine versus placebo. The rearrangement links TRBV7-2 to TRBJ2-7; 7 bases match TRBD2. The CDR3 nucleotides read TGTGCCAGCAGCGGGGGGGAACACTCCTACGAGCAGTACTTC. Encoded protein: CASSGGEHSYEQYF.